Detailed here is one T cell receptor (beta chain). CDR1 and CDR2 (germline): SEHNR, FQNEAQ (reference sequence). The CDR3 has 15 amino acids. With 4 bases clipped from V and 1 base from J, the junction kept 0 bases outside the gene matches. Clones were read by immunoSEQ multiplex PCR, and TCRdb kept only the in-frame ones, dropping some. The profile shows under 150,000 clones, roughly 89% of them singletons. This entry comes from a study of control samples from healthy donors and cancer patients. The chain links TRBV7-9 to TRBJ2-2, with 10 bases aligning to TRBD2. Sequenced sample: blood. This clonotype was sampled from a man aged 25-45 years in good health. The CDR3 sequence: CASSWTSGNTGELFF. CDR3 DNA: TGTGCCAGCAGCTGGACTAGCGGGAACACCGGGGAGCTGTTTTTT.